These 26 T cell receptor beta chains were all obtained from the same sample, sequenced in a study of T cells in Graves' hyperthyroidism and ophthalmopathy. Amplification of TCR beta CDR3 regions used RNA as the template. Carried out on the TCR CDR3, a first-round RT-PCR used the HTBI primer set. A single record per CDR3 protein comes from TCRdb applying MiXCR to the multiplex PCR reads. The sample has approximately 420,000 distinct CDR3 sequences; approximately 15% are singletons. The sample comprised blood. These receptors came from a woman in her 30s with Graves' hyperthyroidism.

This clonotype was detected only a few times. The CDR3 DNA is TGTGCCAGCAGCTTAACAGGGGAATTCACTGAAGCTTTCTTT. It encodes CASSLTGEFTEAFF. The chain uses TRBV5-6 and TRBJ1-1; TRBD1 matches at 7 bases. The CDR3 consists of 14 residues. With V trimmed by 2 bases and J by 4 bases, 5 bases remained unmatched. CDR1 and CDR2 (germline): SGHDT, YYEEEE. The full variable domain, completed using reference TRBV5-6 and TRBJ1-1, is DAGVTQSPTHLIKTRGQQVTLRCSPKSGHDTVSWYQQALGQGPQFIFQYYEEEERQRGNFPDRFSGHQFPNYSSELNVNALLLGDSALYLCASSLTGEFTEAFFGQGTRLTVV.

The table lists this clonotype with a few counts. The gene calls are TRBV7-7 and TRBJ2-7; 7 bases agree with TRBD1. Germline V gene data show CDR1 as SSHAT and CDR2 as FNYEAQ (reference sequence). CDR3 length: 16 amino acids. Losses at the gene ends were 5 bases for V and 0 bases for J; bases not matched to a gene: 10. The DNA of the CDR3 is TGTGCCAGCAGCCCCTACCCCAGGGGGAGCTCCTACGAGCAGTACTTC. Translating it yields CASSPYPRGSSYEQYF.

The chain joins TRBV11-2 to TRBJ1-6; D gene unclear. The V gene lost 4 bases and the J gene lost 9 bases, with 10 bases spanning the gap. The germline V gene has CDR1 SGHAT and CDR2 FQNNGV. The CDR3 has 13 residues. CDR3 loop: CASSSLFGSPLHF. CDR3 DNA: TGTGCCAGCAGCTCCCTGTTTGGTTCACCCCTCCACTTT.

This clonotype appeared a few times. V gene TRBV5-5 combines with J gene TRBJ2-7, with D possibly being TRBD1 (5 bases). This CDR3 region has 15 residues. Germline CDR1 is SGHKS and CDR2 is YYEKEE (reference sequence). V lost 0 bases, J lost 2 bases, and 12 bases lay in between. In nucleotides, the CDR3 is TGTGCCAGCAGCTTGGTGGGGCAGGCCACCTACGAGCAGTACTTC. Protein product: CASSLVGQATYEQYF. The complete variable domain, with remaining parts taken from reference TRBV5-5 and TRBJ2-7, reads DAGVTQSPTHLIKTRGQQVTLRCSPISGHKSVSWYQQVLGQGPQFIFQYYEKEERGRGNFPDRFSARQFPNYSSELNVNALLLGDSALYLCASSLVGQATYEQYFGPGTRLTVT.

This clonotype was seen a handful of times. A read error may be the cause here, since a much bigger clone is one base away. This sequence joins TRBV7-2 and TRBJ2-3; 7 bases fit TRBD2. CDR1 and CDR2 from the germline V gene are SGHTA and FQGNSA. The CDR3 sequence is 15 residues long. The J segment lost 3 bases and the V segment lost 5 bases, leaving 8 bases of the junction unmatched. Written as DNA, the CDR3 is TGTGCCAGCAGCCCGACTAGCAGGATTACAGATACGCAGTATTTT. As protein: CASSPTSRITDTQYF.

The genes are TRBV28 and TRBJ2-2; D may be TRBD2 (7 bases). V shed 8 bases and J shed 3 bases, with 28 bases lying between them. The CDR3 sequence is 19 residues long. The germline V gene encodes CDR1 MDHEN and CDR2 SYDVKM. CDR3 loop: CASDDGGIGGGEDTGELFF. In DNA, the CDR3 is TGTGCCAGCGACGATGGGGGTATTGGCGGGGGCGAAGACACCGGGGAGCTGTTTTTT.

A few counts support this clonotype. The rearrangement joins TRBV29-1 to TRBJ2-7; D is undetermined. In germline, CDR1 is SQVTM, CDR2 ANQGSEA. The V end was cut by 4 bases, the J end by 2 bases, with 6 bases between. CDR3 length: 11 amino acids. CDR3: CSVATTYEQYF. The DNA of the CDR3 is TGCAGCGTTGCCACCACCTACGAGCAGTACTTC.

The table lists this clonotype with many counts. The chain is built from TRBV28 and TRBJ2-7, with a weak D call TRBD1 (5 bases). The CDR3 totals 14 residues. V was pared by 8 bases and J by 2 bases, with 16 bases between. Germline V lookup: CDR1 MDHEN, CDR2 SYDVKM. CDR3 in amino acids: CASADYDSTYEQYF. The CDR3 DNA reads TGTGCCAGCGCAGATTACGACAGTACCTACGAGCAGTACTTC. The complete variable domain, with remaining parts taken from reference TRBV28 and TRBJ2-7, reads DVKVTQSSRYLVKRTGEKVFLECVQDMDHENMFWYRQDPGLGLRLIYFSYDVKMKEKGDIPEGYSVSREKKERFSLILESASTNQTSMYLCASADYDSTYEQYFGPGTRLTVT.

This clonotype has more than one count but fewer than ten. The J gene is TRBJ2-1, the V gene TRBV19; D is unresolved. V was trimmed by 6 bases and J by 5 bases, leaving 14 bases between them. The CDR3 runs 14 residues. Germline CDR1 LNHDA, CDR2 SQIVND (reference sequence). The CDR3 DNA sequence: TGTGCCAGTAGACCATTTGGCAATAACAATGAGCAGTTCTTC. It codes for CASRPFGNNNEQFF.

This clonotype was recorded at least ten times. The rearrangement uses TRBV7-9 and TRBJ2-1, with a tentative D call TRBD2 (5 bases). Germline V CDR1 and CDR2: SEHNR, FQNEAQ (reference sequence). The CDR3 runs to 16 residues. Deletions cut 5 bases from V and 0 bases from J, with 14 bases between. CDR3 bases: TGTGCCAGCAGCCCATTCAGCGGATCCTCCTACAATGAGCAGTTCTTC. Translating it yields CASSPFSGSSYNEQFF.

This clonotype was counted many times. The V call is TRBV27, the J call TRBJ2-1; 8 positions agree with TRBD1. V shed 6 bases and J 1 base; nucleotides not matched to a gene: 14. Germline V lookup: CDR1 MNHEY, CDR2 SMNVEV (reference sequence). CDR3 length: 18 residues. Here the CDR3 DNA reads TGTGCCAGCAGGACTCACAGGGGGTTTAACCCTTCCTACAATGAGCAGTTCTTC. It encodes CASRTHRGFNPSYNEQFF.

This clonotype was recorded a few times. The V gene is TRBV2, the J gene TRBJ1-4; 7 positions match TRBD1. CDR3 length equals 15 residues. In germline, CDR1 is SNHLY, CDR2 FYNNEI. The junction had 7 bases not matched to a gene; V was cut back by 4 bases and J by 5 bases. The CDR3 DNA follows: TGTGCCAGCAGTGGCTTGACAGGGACAAATGAAAAACTGTTTTTT. This sequence encodes CASSGLTGTNEKLFF. The complete variable domain, with remaining parts taken from reference TRBV2 and TRBJ1-4, reads EPEVTQTPSHQVTQMGQEVILRCVPISNHLYFYWYRQILGQKVEFLVSFYNNEISEKSEIFDDQFSVERPDGSNFTLKIRSTKLEDSAMYFCASSGLTGTNEKLFFGSGTQLSVL.

This clonotype was detected ten times or more. This chain joins TRBV13 and TRBJ2-6, with D perhaps being TRBD1 or TRBD2 (5 bases each). The germline CDR1 and CDR2 sequences are PRHDT and FYEKMQ (reference sequence). The CDR3 is 17 residues long. V lost 6 bases to trimming and J lost 0 bases, with 15 bases between them. The CDR3 DNA reads TGTGCCAGCAGATCGTTGGGGGACCACTCTGGGGCCAACGTCCTGACTTTC. It specifies CASRSLGDHSGANVLTF.

The rearrangement uses TRBV20-1 and TRBJ1-3; D is uncertain. The CDR3 is 15 residues long. Germline lookup yields CDR1 DFQATT and CDR2 SNEGSKA (reference sequence). V lost 2 bases, J lost 2 bases, and 13 bases lay in between. The CDR3 loop reads CSARPTDGAGNTIYF. The CDR3 bases are TGCAGTGCTAGACCGACTGACGGAGCTGGAAACACCATATATTTT.

This clonotype was seen repeatedly, ten times or more. The chain joins TRBV12-3 or TRBV12-4 to TRBJ1-2; D perhaps matches TRBD1 (5 bases). The CDR3 has 13 residues. Trimming removed 3 bases from V and 6 bases from J, with 11 bases in between. The CDR3 sequence: CASSFGGLDGYTF. The DNA for the CDR3 is TGTGCCAGCAGTTTCGGGGGTTTGGATGGCTACACCTTC.

This clonotype showed up many times. V and J are TRBV10-3 and TRBJ2-5, with 10 bases that match TRBD1. Trimming took 0 bases from V and 4 from J; bases not matched to a gene: 11. Germline lookup yields CDR1 ENHRY and CDR2 SYGVKD. The CDR3 runs 18 residues. The CDR3 here is CAISESRQGAWVSETQYF. In DNA, the CDR3 is TGTGCCATCAGTGAGTCGAGACAGGGGGCTTGGGTATCAGAGACCCAGTACTTC.

V usage is TRBV5-1 and J usage is TRBJ2-5; a possible D gene is TRBD1 (6 bases). This CDR3 is built from 14 residues. In germline, CDR1 is SGHRS, CDR2 YFSETQ. The ends were cut back, 4 bases at V and 4 bases at J, with 14 bases in the middle. For the CDR3, the DNA is TGCGCCAGCAGCCAGACAGGTTCTGGAGAGACCCAGTACTTC. It encodes CASSQTGSGETQYF. Complete variable domain (other parts from reference TRBV5-1 and TRBJ2-5): KAGVTQTPRYLIKTRGQQVTLSCSPISGHRSVSWYQQTPGQGLQFLFEYFSETQRNKGNFPGRFSGRQFSNSRSEMNVSTLELGDSALYLCASSQTGSGETQYFGPGTRLLVL.

This clonotype was picked up many times. CDR3 sequence (DNA): TGCGCCAGCAGGCCGGGGGAACCCACAGATACGCAGTATTTT. This gives the protein CASRPGEPTDTQYF. The chain recombines TRBV5-1 with TRBJ2-3; weak D call: TRBD2 (6 bases). Germline assignment: CDR1 SGHRS and CDR2 YFSETQ. Trimming shortened V by 5 bases and J by 2 bases, and 12 bases separated the two germline ends. The CDR3 totals 14 residues. Full variable domain (missing parts from reference TRBV5-1 and TRBJ2-3): KAGVTQTPRYLIKTRGQQVTLSCSPISGHRSVSWYQQTPGQGLQFLFEYFSETQRNKGNFPGRFSGRQFSNSRSEMNVSTLELGDSALYLCASRPGEPTDTQYFGPGTRLTVL.

The chain employs TRBV3-1 and TRBJ1-6, with unresolved D. The V gene lost 1 base and the J gene lost 0 bases, with 7 bases spanning the gap. Germline V gives CDR1 LGHDT, CDR2 YNNKEL (reference sequence). The CDR3 is 16 residues long. CDR3 loop: CASSQGEGSYNSPLHF. The CDR3 bases are TGTGCCAGCAGCCAAGGGGAGGGCTCCTATAATTCACCCCTCCACTTT.

A word on this clonotype: This may come from a read error, since a much larger clone is one base off. This chain connects TRBV30 to TRBJ1-2, with 7 bases identical to TRBD1. The CDR3 consists of 12 residues. Germline lookup yields CDR1 GTSNPN and CDR2 SVGIG (reference sequence). The CDR3 DNA reads as TGTGCCCGGAGTCCCGGGACAGCGGGCTACACCTTC. Translated: CARSPGTAGYTF.

This clonotype has a count of ten or more. The junction does not match germline at one end; this may be a read error. The chain joins TRBV5-1 to TRBJ2-7; 11 positions match TRBD1. The CDR3 runs to 14 residues. Germline values: CDR1 SGHRS, CDR2 YFSETQ. CDR3 DNA sequence: TGTGCCAGCAGCTCCGGGACAGGGGGGTACGAGCAGTACTTC. This sequence encodes CASSSGTGGYEQYF.

This clonotype came up a few times. The chain combines TRBV6-2 or TRBV6-3 with TRBJ2-7; 7 bases map to TRBD2. The CDR3 covers 13 residues. V was pared by 2 bases and J by 6 bases, with 4 bases of the junction left unmatched. CDR1 and CDR2 from the germline V gene are MNHEY and SVGEGT. CDR3 nucleotide sequence: TGTGCCAGCAGTTACGTGGGGGGGTCCGAGCAGTACTTC. Residues: CASSYVGGSEQYF.

The genes are TRBV3-1 and TRBJ1-1; D call uncertain. CDR1 and CDR2 (germline): LGHDT, YNNKEL (reference sequence). Trimming removed 1 base at V and 1 base at J, with 7 bases between. The CDR3 contains 14 residues. CDR3 sequence reads: CASSQGLKNTEAFF. The CDR3 DNA reads as TGTGCCAGCAGCCAAGGCCTAAAGAACACTGAAGCTTTCTTT.

This clonotype has more than one count but fewer than ten. V and J are TRBV14 and TRBJ2-1; the D gene is possibly TRBD2 (5 bases). The CDR3 runs 15 residues. CDR1 SGHDN and CDR2 FVKESK come from the germline V gene. V was clipped by 4 bases and J by 6 bases, with 16 bases between them. CDR3 amino acids: CASSPALGGRNEQFF. CDR3 DNA: TGTGCCAGCAGCCCAGCCCTAGGAGGTCGCAATGAGCAGTTCTTC. Full variable domain (remainder filled in from reference TRBV14 and TRBJ2-1): EAGVTQFPSHSVIEKGQTVTLRCDPISGHDNLYWYRRVMGKEIKFLLHFVKESKQDESGMPNNRFLAERTGGTYSTLKVQPAELEDSGVYFCASSPALGGRNEQFFGPGTRLTVL.

This rearrangement joins TRBV28 to TRBJ1-1; 7 nucleotides agree with TRBD1. J gave up 5 bases and V 9 bases, and 12 bases lay outside the gene matches. This CDR3 spans 14 amino acids. From germline, CDR1 is MDHEN and CDR2 SYDVKM. The CDR3 coding sequence is TGTGCCAGTTCCCGGGCAGGGGGACGAACTGAAGCTTTCTTT. It translates to CASSRAGGRTEAFF.

This clonotype was seen a few times. J is TRBJ2-3 and V is TRBV6-1; D unresolved. The V gene's germline CDR1 is MNHNS and CDR2 SASEGT. There are 16 residues in the CDR3. Trimming shortened V by 5 bases and J by 8 bases, and 23 bases separated the two germline ends. CDR3 bases: TGTGCCAGCAGTTTGACCGAATCCGCCGCAGGAGTTACGCAGTATTTT. It encodes CASSLTESAAGVTQYF.